This T cell receptor beta chain was captured by sequencing in a study of regulatory T cells in long-lasting Graves disease. Germline V gene data show CDR1 as GTSNPN and CDR2 as SVGIG (reference sequence). The CDR3 covers 14 residues. Time point defined: newly diagnosed GD, antithyroid drugs for less than 3 months. From PBMCs, RNA was extracted and then used to make the TCR library. Turning to this clonotype: A much more abundant neighbour one base away suggests this may be a read error.

Building of the TCR beta libraries involved iRepertoire HTBI primers and Arm-PCR of CDR3 regions. TCRdb re-called the multiplex PCR reads through MiXCR, storing one row per CDR3 protein. Of about 440,000 distinct CDR3 sequences in the sample, more than 13% were seen once. The same data also contributed to another study, on T cells in Graves' hyperthyroidism and ophthalmopathy. This second study notes: The definition of stable Graves' hyperthyroidism was no ophthalmopathy progression within 18 months.

The chain has TRBV30 and TRBJ2-4; 9 bases are shared with TRBD2. Gene TRBJ2-5 matches the end of the DNA better, so the J call may be wrong. The sequence came from a woman aged 25 to 39 with Graves disease. The material was peripheral blood mononuclear cells (PBMCs), obtained at new diagnosis, from a patient treated with antithyroid drugs. The CDR3 loop is CAWSSGKAGETQYF. The CDR3, as DNA: TGTGCCTGGTCTAGCGGGAAGGCCGGGGAGACCCAGTACTTC.